One sample yielded the 13 T cell receptor beta chains listed below, sequenced in a study of blood T cell repertoires in COVID-19. Here immunoSEQ multiplex PCR was the method, and the copy in TCRdb shows in-frame clones only, minus some. The sample gives 120,000 to 150,000 clones, 84% of which show up once; about 5.5% is in the top ten. The sequenced sample consisted of PBMCs or T cells enriched from blood (not recorded which). The source of these receptors is a man in his forties with acute COVID-19.

The chain links TRBV9 to TRBJ2-3; 7 bases align to TRBD2. CDR3 length equals 16 residues. Germline-derived CDR1 and CDR2 are SGDLS and YYNGEE. V lost 3 bases to trimming and J lost 2 bases; unmatched junction nucleotides: 9. The DNA of the CDR3 is TGTGCCAGCAGCGCCCGGGGCGGGGGAGACACAGATACGCAGTATTTT. This encodes CASSARGGGDTDTQYF.

CDR3 residues: CASSPYSLAGENEQFF. The CDR3 DNA reads as TGTGCCAGCTCACCATATAGCCTAGCGGGGGAAAATGAGCAGTTCTTC. The rearrangement links TRBV18 to TRBJ2-1; 10 bases match TRBD2. V dropped 2 bases and J dropped 7; count of bases not matched to a gene: 8. This CDR3 has 16 amino acids. Germline CDR1 reads KGHSH; CDR2 reads LQKENI.

This clone was seen just once. The CDR3 here is CASSEGPRGDAGYTF. CDR3 nucleotide sequence: TGTGCCAGCAGCGAGGGGCCCAGGGGAGATGCCGGCTACACCTTC. This chain connects TRBV7-2 to TRBJ1-2; the D gene is possibly TRBD1 (6 bases). CDR3 length equals 15 residues. Looked up from germline, CDR1 is SGHTA and CDR2 is FQGNSA. The germline V and J ends were trimmed by 5 bases and 8 bases, with 21 bases remaining between them. Complete variable domain (other parts from reference TRBV7-2 and TRBJ1-2): GAGVSQSPSNKVTEKGKDVELRCDPISGHTALYWYRQSLGQGLEFLIYFQGNSAPDKSGLPSDRFSAERTGGSVSTLTIQRTQQEDSAVYLCASSEGPRGDAGYTFGSGTRLTVV.

This clone was detected only once. This rearrangement joins TRBV4-3 to TRBJ2-7, with TRBD1 matching over 9 bases. The CDR3 consists of 16 residues. V shed 1 base and J 2 bases; nucleotides not matched to a gene: 6. CDR1 is LGHNA, CDR2 YSLEER, per germline. The CDR3 protein is CASSQGPGTGPYEQYF. Here the CDR3 DNA reads TGCGCCAGCAGCCAAGGTCCTGGGACAGGGCCCTACGAGCAGTACTTC.

CDR3 in amino acids: CATSDLQGEGLSGNTIYF. The CDR3 DNA is TGTGCCACCAGTGATTTGCAGGGAGAGGGACTTTCTGGAAACACCATATATTTT. This sequence joins TRBV24-1 and TRBJ1-3, with a possible D match to TRBD1 (5 bases). The CDR3 contains 18 residues. V was trimmed by 0 bases and J by 1 base, leaving 15 bases between them. Per the germline V gene, CDR1 is KGHDR and CDR2 is SFDVKD.

This clone was found a few times. The chain is built from TRBV7-8 and TRBJ2-3; D may be TRBD2 (5 bases). CDR3 length: 14 amino acids. Trimming took off 1 base at V and 9 bases at J, with 14 bases between the two ends. CDR1 and CDR2 (germline): SGHVS, FQNEAQ. In DNA form, the CDR3 reads TGTGCCAGCAGCTTAGAGGGAGCGCGGACGACGCAGTATTTT. The encoded protein is CASSLEGARTTQYF.

The V call is TRBV28, the J call TRBJ2-1, with 12 positions matching TRBD2. The CDR3 consists of 15 residues. CDR1 and CDR2 (germline): MDHEN, SYDVKM. V dropped 3 bases and J dropped 7; count of bases not matched to a gene: 4. In DNA form, the CDR3 reads TGTGCCAGCAGTTTTTCTAGCGGGGGGGCTAATGAGCAGTTCTTC. It specifies CASSFSSGGANEQFF.

The genes are TRBV11-3 and TRBJ2-1; possible D gene TRBD1, 5 bases. CDR1 is SGHNT and CDR2 is YENEEA in the germline V gene. V lost 1 base to trimming and J lost 8 bases, with 21 bases between them. This CDR3 comprises 17 residues. DNA for the CDR3: TGTGCCAGCAGCTTAGGAAGGGGTTTGCGCTCTGGGTATGAGCAGTTCTTC. This gives the protein CASSLGRGLRSGYEQFF.

Only one count was recorded for this clone. The rearrangement links TRBV25-1 to TRBJ1-6; D may be TRBD1 (5 bases). CDR3 length: 15 residues. CDR1 is MGHDK and CDR2 is SYGVNS in the germline V gene. Deletions cut 1 base from V and 6 bases from J, with 10 bases between. In DNA form, the CDR3 reads TGTGCCAGCAGTGAATGGGCAGGGCGTAATTCACCCCTCCACTTT. This gives the protein CASSEWAGRNSPLHF.

The chain links TRBV19 to TRBJ1-1; D is unclear. There are 15 residues in the CDR3. V was trimmed by 3 bases and J by 4 bases, leaving 15 bases between them. Germline CDR1 is LNHDA and CDR2 is SQIVND (reference sequence). CDR3 sequence reads: CASSISLTVRTEAFF. As DNA, the CDR3 is TGTGCCAGTAGTATCTCGCTCACGGTACGCACTGAAGCTTTCTTT.

This clone appeared a single time. CDR3 protein: CAVINQPQHF. CDR3 bases: TGTGCCGTTATCAATCAGCCCCAGCATTTT. V gene TRBV6-4 combines with J gene TRBJ1-5; D is unclear. Germline CDR1 is MRHNA and CDR2 is SNTAGT. Trimming removed 11 bases from V and 3 bases from J, with 5 bases in between. The CDR3 sequence is 10 residues long.

The chain uses TRBV7-9 and TRBJ1-6, with 7 bases that match TRBD1. The J segment lost 14 bases and the V segment lost 0 bases, leaving 10 bases of the junction unmatched. The CDR3 has 15 amino acids. Germline loops: CDR1 SEHNR, CDR2 FQNEAQ (reference sequence). The CDR3 DNA reads as TGTGCCAGCAGCTTAGCAGTTGACAGGGAATTTACCCTCCACTTT. This encodes CASSLAVDREFTLHF.

The rearrangement joins TRBV28 to TRBJ2-1, with D possibly TRBD2 on 5 matching bases. In germline, CDR1 is MDHEN, CDR2 SYDVKM. V dropped 0 bases and J dropped 6 bases, with 6 bases sitting between them. The CDR3 is made up of 13 amino acids. CDR3 DNA: TGTGCCAGCAGTTTATGGCGGGTCAATGAGCAGTTCTTC. Amino acid sequence: CASSLWRVNEQFF.